The 25 T cell receptor beta chains listed next were all sequenced from one sample in a study of pediatric ulcerative colitis. Profiling relied on immunoSEQ multiplex PCR, and the TCRdb table lists in-frame clones only, not all of them. This table holds 37,000 or so clones, around four fifths found once. Material: blood. These receptor sequences come from a girl aged 5 to 17 with moderate ulcerative colitis.

The chain couples TRBV6-1 to TRBJ1-4, with D maybe TRBD1 (5 bases). CDR1 is MNHNS and CDR2 is SASEGT in the germline V gene. The V gene lost 2 bases and the J gene lost 8 bases, with 12 bases spanning the gap. The CDR3 spans 14 residues. The CDR3 DNA reads TGTGCCAGCAGTGAACTTGGGGCGCAGGAAAAACTGTTTTTT. Translating it yields CASSELGAQEKLFF.

The chain employs TRBV6-5 and TRBJ1-1; 10 positions match TRBD1. CDR3 length: 14 residues. Losses at the gene ends were 6 bases for V and 5 bases for J; bases not matched to a gene: 6. Germline V gene sequence: CDR1 MNHEY, CDR2 SVGAGI. The CDR3 here is CASRGTGELTEAFF. In DNA, the CDR3 is TGTGCCAGCAGAGGGACAGGGGAGCTGACTGAAGCTTTCTTT.

The chain recombines TRBV10-3 with TRBJ1-5; TRBD1 might be the D (6 bases). CDR1 ENHRY and CDR2 SYGVKD come from the germline V gene. The CDR3 has 15 residues. Trimming cost V 4 bases and J 0 bases, with 10 bases left between them. The CDR3 DNA reads TGTGCCATCAGTGGACAGGCCGCTAGCAATCAGCCCCAGCATTTT. It translates to CAISGQAASNQPQHF.

This clone was counted a few times. This rearrangement joins TRBV5-4 to TRBJ1-2, with D possibly TRBD1 on 5 matching bases. CDR1 SGHNT and CDR2 YYREEE come from the germline V gene (reference sequence). The V gene lost 2 bases and the J gene lost 4 bases, with 12 bases spanning the gap. The CDR3 is made up of 14 amino acids. The CDR3 sequence is CASSFLGGTYGYTF. CDR3 DNA sequence: TGTGCCAGCAGCTTCCTGGGGGGGACCTATGGCTACACCTTC. The full variable domain, its missing parts supplied by reference TRBV5-4 and TRBJ1-2, is ETGVTQSPTHLIKTRGQQVTLRCSSQSGHNTVSWYQQALGQGPQFIFQYYREEENGRGNFPPRFSGLQFPNYSSELNVNALELDDSALYLCASSFLGGTYGYTFGSGTRLTVV.

This chain connects TRBV11-3 to TRBJ2-1; D unclear. V was shortened by 5 bases and J by 3 bases, with 14 bases between the two germline ends. This CDR3 is 15 amino acids long. Germline V lookup: CDR1 SGHNT, CDR2 YENEEA. CDR3 sequence: CASSPEVAGYNEQFF. The CDR3 bases are TGTGCCAGCAGCCCAGAGGTGGCAGGCTACAATGAGCAGTTCTTC.

V usage is TRBV27 and J usage is TRBJ2-1; the D is unclear. Germline V CDR1 and CDR2: MNHEY, SMNVEV (reference sequence). The V end lost 8 bases, the J end lost 6 bases, and 8 bases lay between the germline ends. This CDR3 is built from 11 residues. The chain's CDR3 is CASHFGNEQFF. Written as DNA, the CDR3 is TGTGCCAGCCACTTTGGCAATGAGCAGTTCTTC.

Comment on this clone: Other DNA sequences of this sample code for an identical CDR3. Here the CDR3 reads CASTGNTEAFF. The CDR3, as DNA: TGTGCCAGCACGGGGAACACTGAAGCTTTCTTT. This sequence joins TRBV2 and TRBJ1-1; D remains ambiguous. The CDR3 is 11 residues long. The ends were cut back, 7 bases at V and 1 base at J, with 4 bases in the middle. Germline CDR1 SNHLY, CDR2 FYNNEI.

CDR3: CASSMGRGTEAFF. The CDR3 region has the DNA TGTGCCAGCAGTATGGGCAGGGGGACTGAAGCTTTCTTT. V and J are TRBV27 and TRBJ1-1; TRBD1 matches at 7 bases. CDR1 and CDR2 (germline): MNHEY, SMNVEV (reference sequence). J was trimmed by 5 bases and V by 5 bases; bases with no gene match: 5. The CDR3 runs to 13 residues.

The chain employs TRBV5-1 and TRBJ2-7, with D maybe TRBD1 (5 bases). V gave up 0 bases and J gave up 4 bases, with 17 bases separating them. Germline CDR1 SGHRS, CDR2 YFSETQ. CDR3 length equals 16 residues. The CDR3 spells CASSLAVGREGYEQYF. CDR3 sequence (DNA): TGCGCCAGCAGCTTGGCCGTGGGCAGGGAAGGGTACGAGCAGTACTTC.

The V call is TRBV19, the J call TRBJ1-1; D is unclear. The V gene lost 1 base and the J gene lost 2 bases, with 11 bases spanning the gap. The germline V gene has CDR1 LNHDA and CDR2 SQIVND (reference sequence). This CDR3 contains 15 residues. CDR3 sequence reads: CASSIGNSFNTEAFF. CDR3 sequence (DNA): TGTGCCAGTAGTATAGGGAACAGCTTTAACACTGAAGCTTTCTTT.

The rearrangement links TRBV5-4 to TRBJ2-5, with 7 bases fitting TRBD1. Trimming cost V 6 bases and J 2 bases; bases outside gene matches: 16. The CDR3 is 17 amino acids. Germline CDR1 and CDR2: SGHNT and YYREEE (reference sequence). CDR3 residues: CASNVPQRGLLQETQYF. DNA of the CDR3: TGTGCCAGCAACGTTCCCCAGAGGGGGCTACTGCAAGAGACCCAGTACTTC.

This rearrangement joins TRBV19 to TRBJ2-7; TRBD1 aligns across 8 bases. CDR3 size: 13 residues. The V gene end was trimmed by 8 bases and the J gene end by 0 bases; junction bases not matched to a gene: 3. Per germline, CDR1 LNHDA and CDR2 SQIVND (reference sequence). Here the CDR3 reads CASGTGSSYEQYF. CDR3 in DNA: TGTGCCAGTGGGACAGGAAGCTCCTACGAGCAGTACTTC. Using reference TRBV19 and TRBJ2-7 for the parts outside the CDR3, the full variable domain is DGGITQSPKYLFRKEGQNVTLSCEQNLNHDAMYWYRQDPGQGLRLIYYSQIVNDFQKGDIAEGYSVSREKKESFPLTVTSAQKNPTAFYLCASGTGSSYEQYFGPGTRLTVT.

This chain links TRBV5-6 with TRBJ2-2, with TRBD1 identical over 10 bases. Germline V gene lookup returns CDR1 SGHDT and CDR2 YYEEEE. There are 16 residues in the CDR3. With V trimmed by 5 bases and J by 1 base, 5 bases remained unmatched. CDR3 amino acids: CASSFGTGVNTGELFF. For the CDR3, the DNA is TGTGCCAGCAGTTTTGGGACAGGGGTGAACACCGGGGAGCTGTTTTTT.

J is TRBJ1-1 and V is TRBV7-9; 8 bases are a match to TRBD1. Germline CDR1 reads SEHNR; CDR2 reads FQNEAQ (reference sequence). The length of the CDR3 is 14 residues. Trimming at V came to 1 base and at J to 6 bases, leaving 4 bases not matched to a gene. Written as DNA, the CDR3 is TGTGCCAGCAGCTTAGGGACAGGGTATGCTGAAGCTTTCTTT. Its translation is CASSLGTGYAEAFF.

V and J are TRBV30 and TRBJ2-3; TRBD2 matches 7 bases. Germline CDR1 and CDR2: GTSNPN and SVGIG (reference sequence). V lost 4 bases, J lost 6 bases, and 13 bases stayed unmatched. The CDR3 length is 15 residues. CDR3 DNA sequence: TGTGCCTGGAAGTTTACGGGAGGCGTGGGGGATACGCAGTATTTT. Its translation is CAWKFTGGVGDTQYF.

The V call is TRBV29-1, the J call TRBJ1-2; possibly TRBD1 for D (6 bases). From germline, CDR1 is SQVTM and CDR2 ANQGSEA. The CDR3 totals 12 residues. The V gene lost 8 bases and the J gene lost 8 bases, with 18 bases spanning the gap. The CDR3 sequence: CSILNRDGGYTF. The CDR3 DNA follows: TGCAGCATACTTAACAGGGACGGGGGCTACACCTTC. Based on the CDR3 plus reference TRBV29-1 and TRBJ1-2, the full variable domain is SAVISQKPSRDICQRGTSLTIQCQVDSQVTMMFWYRQQPGQSLTLIATANQGSEATYESGFVIDKFPISRPNLTFSTLTVSNMSPEDSSIYLCSILNRDGGYTFGSGTRLTVV.

Only one count was recorded for this clone. This sequence joins TRBV19 and TRBJ2-7; D perhaps matches TRBD1 (6 bases). The CDR3 contains 14 residues. The V gene's germline CDR1 is LNHDA and CDR2 SQIVND (reference sequence). Trimming pared 3 bases from V and 4 bases from J, leaving 13 bases between. CDR3 in amino acids: CASSIQGQGYEQYF. In DNA form, the CDR3 reads TGTGCCAGTAGTATTCAGGGGCAGGGATACGAGCAGTACTTC.

The chain uses TRBV11-3 and TRBJ2-1, with D tentatively TRBD2 (5 bases). Germline V gives CDR1 SGHNT, CDR2 YENEEA. V shed 1 base and J shed 4 bases, with 11 bases lying between them. The length of the CDR3 is 15 residues. CDR3: CASSLGGPGYNEQFF. The CDR3 nucleotides are TGTGCCAGCAGCTTAGGAGGGCCGGGTTACAATGAGCAGTTCTTC.

This rearrangement joins TRBV10-3 to TRBJ2-5, with 10 bases that match TRBD2. The V gene end was trimmed by 6 bases and the J gene end by 3 bases; junction bases not matched to a gene: 1. The CDR3 runs 13 residues. CDR1 is ENHRY and CDR2 is SYGVKD in the germline V gene. The CDR3: CAIRLAGEETQYF. Here the CDR3 DNA reads TGTGCCATCAGGCTAGCGGGAGAAGAGACCCAGTACTTC.

This clone has a single count. V is TRBV28 and J is TRBJ1-1, with 11 bases fitting TRBD1. The CDR3 is 16 residues long. Germline loops: CDR1 MDHEN, CDR2 SYDVKM. The V and J ends lost 3 bases and 7 bases, in that order; junction bases with no gene match: 10. CDR3: CASSLRGTGGLSEAFF. In DNA, the CDR3 is TGTGCCAGCAGTTTGCGCGGGACAGGGGGGCTGAGTGAAGCTTTCTTT.

This rearrangement joins TRBV7-9 to TRBJ1-5; unclear D gene. Trimming removed 5 bases at V and 5 bases at J, with 16 bases between. Germline-derived CDR1 and CDR2 are SEHNR and FQNEAQ (reference sequence). The CDR3 loop spans 15 amino acids. For the CDR3, the DNA is TGTGCCAGCAGCAATGGAGCTTATGGACATCAGCCCCAGCATTTT. Encoded protein: CASSNGAYGHQPQHF.

V is TRBV19 and J is TRBJ1-5; 9 bases align to TRBD1. V was clipped by 8 bases and J by 1 base; unmatched bases: 6. Germline V CDR1 and CDR2: LNHDA, SQIVND (reference sequence). The CDR3 loop spans 15 amino acids. The CDR3 sequence: CASSLGTGSNQPQHF. Written as DNA, the CDR3 is TGTGCCAGTTCGCTGGGGACAGGGAGCAATCAGCCCCAGCATTTT.

The genes are TRBV28 and TRBJ2-7, with 9 bases lining up with TRBD1. The CDR3 is 18 amino acids. Germline lookup yields CDR1 MDHEN and CDR2 SYDVKM. Unmatched junction bases numbered 13, after V lost 3 bases and J lost 1 base. The CDR3, as DNA: TGTGCCAGCAGTTTCACACAGGGGGCCCGTAGTCGATCCTACGAGCAGTACTTC. Protein sequence: CASSFTQGARSRSYEQYF.

The chain uses TRBV11-1 and TRBJ1-2; TRBD1 is a possible D gene (6 bases). Per germline, CDR1 SGHAT and CDR2 FQDESV (reference sequence). There are 14 residues in the CDR3. V lost 5 bases, J lost 4 bases, and 14 bases lay in between. The CDR3, as DNA: TGTGCCAGCAGCCCGGACAGTGCGCGCTATGGCTACACCTTC. Translated: CASSPDSARYGYTF. Full variable domain (missing parts from reference TRBV11-1 and TRBJ1-2): EAEVAQSPRYKITEKSQAVAFWCDPISGHATLYWYRQILGQGPELLVQFQDESVVDDSQLPKDRFSAERLKGVDSTLKIQPAELGDSAMYLCASSPDSARYGYTFGSGTRLTVV.

The chain couples TRBV28 to TRBJ2-1; D is possibly TRBD1 (6 bases). The CDR3 totals 15 residues. V was cut by 7 bases and J by 4 bases, with 17 bases left in between. Germline lookup yields CDR1 MDHEN and CDR2 SYDVKM. The CDR3 DNA reads as TGTGCCAGCAATTTGGCAGGGGTCATATACAATGAGCAGTTCTTC. Its protein is CASNLAGVIYNEQFF.